These 7 T cell receptor beta chains came from one sample sequenced in a study of siplizumab effects on memory and regulatory T cells. Assay used: immunoSEQ multiplex PCR; TCRdb lists only in-frame clones, some missing. The sample contains approximately 120,000 clones, under 95% of which appear only once. Sequencing input: Tregs sorted from blood. The receptors come from a human donor in good health.

The rearrangement links TRBV5-1 to TRBJ2-3; TRBD1 aligns across 8 bases. J lost 3 bases, V lost 0 bases, and 0 bases had no gene match. The CDR3 loop spans 14 amino acids. The germline V gene encodes CDR1 SGHRS and CDR2 YFSETQ. The CDR3 sequence: CASSLGTGTDTQYF. The DNA for the CDR3 is TGCGCCAGCAGCTTGGGGACAGGGACAGATACGCAGTATTTT.

This sequence joins TRBV25-1 and TRBJ1-1; D is unclear. In germline, CDR1 is MGHDK, CDR2 SYGVNS. The CDR3 length is 13 residues. Trimming removed 2 bases at V and 0 bases at J, with 4 bases between. CDR3 protein: CASSEHLNTEAFF. CDR3 bases: TGTGCCAGCAGTGAACACTTGAACACTGAAGCTTTCTTT.

The V and J genes are TRBV19 and TRBJ2-1, with 10 bases lining up with TRBD1. This CDR3 region has 15 residues. Trimming at V came to 6 bases and at J to 0 bases, leaving 2 bases not matched to a gene. Germline CDR1 reads LNHDA; CDR2 reads SQIVND (reference sequence). DNA for the CDR3: TGTGCCAGTAGACGGGACAGGGGCTCCTACAATGAGCAGTTCTTC. Protein: CASRRDRGSYNEQFF. The full variable domain, completed using reference TRBV19 and TRBJ2-1, is DGGITQSPKYLFRKEGQNVTLSCEQNLNHDAMYWYRQDPGQGLRLIYYSQIVNDFQKGDIAEGYSVSREKKESFPLTVTSAQKNPTAFYLCASRRDRGSYNEQFFGPGTRLTVL.

The chain joins TRBV6-6 to TRBJ1-2; D is possibly TRBD1 (5 bases). This CDR3 is built from 16 residues. V lost 6 bases and J 7 bases, leaving 24 bases between the germline ends. Germline values: CDR1 MNHNY, CDR2 SVGAGI (reference sequence). CDR3 loop: CASSWPYNSGGPGYTF. Here the CDR3 DNA reads TGTGCCAGCAGCTGGCCTTATAACTCGGGGGGACCTGGCTACACCTTC.

This chain uses TRBV4-1 with TRBJ1-5; D call uncertain. Trimming shortened V by 0 bases and J by 0 bases, and 21 bases separated the two germline ends. This CDR3 has 20 residues. Germline V gene sequence: CDR1 MGHRA, CDR2 YSYEKL. CDR3: CASSQDWAGNPSRSNQPQHF. The DNA for the CDR3 is TGCGCCAGCAGCCAAGATTGGGCCGGGAACCCGAGCCGTAGCAATCAGCCCCAGCATTTT.

V and J are TRBV5-1 and TRBJ2-1, with unresolved D. The CDR3 spans 14 residues. Trimming pared 2 bases from V and 0 bases from J, leaving 6 bases between. Germline V CDR1 and CDR2: SGHRS, YFSETQ. CDR3 loop: CASSFTSSYNEQFF. CDR3 bases: TGCGCCAGCAGCTTCACGAGCTCCTACAATGAGCAGTTCTTC.

The CDR3 here is CASSPRTGGFYGYTF. CDR3 DNA: TGCGCCAGCAGCCCTAGGACAGGGGGTTTCTATGGCTACACCTTC. The genes are TRBV5-1 and TRBJ1-2; TRBD1 matches 10 bases. With 4 bases clipped from V and 4 bases from J, the junction kept 7 bases outside the gene matches. The CDR3 has 15 residues. Germline assignment: CDR1 SGHRS and CDR2 YFSETQ.